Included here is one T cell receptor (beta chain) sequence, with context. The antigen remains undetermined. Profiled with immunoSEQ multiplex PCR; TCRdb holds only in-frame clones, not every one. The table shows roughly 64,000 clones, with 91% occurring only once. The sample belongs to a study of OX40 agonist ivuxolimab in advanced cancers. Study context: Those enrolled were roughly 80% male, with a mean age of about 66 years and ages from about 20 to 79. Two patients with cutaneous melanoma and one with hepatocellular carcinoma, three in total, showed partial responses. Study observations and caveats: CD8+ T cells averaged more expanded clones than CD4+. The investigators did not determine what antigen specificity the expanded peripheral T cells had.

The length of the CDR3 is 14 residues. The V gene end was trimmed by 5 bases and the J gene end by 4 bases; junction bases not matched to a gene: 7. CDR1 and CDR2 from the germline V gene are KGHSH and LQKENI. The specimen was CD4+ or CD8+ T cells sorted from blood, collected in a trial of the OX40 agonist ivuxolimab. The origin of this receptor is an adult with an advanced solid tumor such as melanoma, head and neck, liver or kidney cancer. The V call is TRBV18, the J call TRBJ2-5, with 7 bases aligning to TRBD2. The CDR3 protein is CASSVKSSGETQYF. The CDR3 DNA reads TGTGCCAGCTCAGTAAAGTCTAGCGGAGAGACCCAGTACTTC. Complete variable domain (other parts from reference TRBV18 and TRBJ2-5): NAGVMQNPRHLVRRRGQEARLRCSPMKGHSHVYWYRQLPEEGLKFMVYLQKENIIDESGMPKERFSAEFPKEGPSILRIQQVVRGDSAAYFCASSVKSSGETQYFGPGTRLLVL.